The present TCR beta chain was sequenced within a study of blood T cell repertoires in COVID-19. The overall study: Samples came from the United States, Italy and Spain, spanning acute and convalescent COVID-19. The analysed material was cDNA or gDNA that came from T cells, B-cell-depleted T cells, or PBMCs.

Trimming stripped 5 bases from V and 3 bases from J, with 19 bases between. CDR1 and CDR2 (germline): GTSNPN, SVGIG (reference sequence). The CDR3 is made up of 15 amino acids. Authors' methods: It was from reference gene primer amplification that nucleated cell counts were estimated. The data were produced by immunoSEQ multiplex PCR, yet TCRdb's version contains in-frame clones alone and is incomplete. That table supplies the V and J calls and clone size; D and trimming were determined from the DNA. The table includes some 120,000 clones, roughly 90% detected once. The TCR comes from a man in his fifties with acute or convalescent COVID-19. The chain has TRBV30 and TRBJ2-5; the D gene is possibly TRBD2 (6 bases). The specimen sequenced was peripheral blood. The CDR3 spells CAWALGRRAEETQYF. CDR3 in DNA: TGTGCCTGGGCCCTAGGGCGGAGGGCCGAAGAGACCCAGTACTTC.